The rows below give T cell receptor beta chains drawn from one sample of a study of blood T cell repertoires in COVID-19. TCRdb's table, derived via immunoSEQ multiplex PCR, lists solely in-frame clones and lacks some. The sample has 260,000 or so clones; 83% are singletons. Sequenced material: PBMCs or T cells enriched from blood (not recorded which). These receptors came from a woman between 40 and 55 years old who had been exposed to COVID-19. The CDR3 runs from the conserved cysteine through the conserved F or W.

cdr3_aa: CASSQGLSTHTGELFF
v_call: TRBV4-1

cdr3_aa: CASSIGANTDTQYF
v_call: TRBV19

cdr3_aa: CASSLLTGDNEKLFF
v_call: TRBV7-9

cdr3_aa: CASSYSGADNQPQHF
v_call: TRBV6-5

cdr3_aa: CASSAARTANTEAFF
v_call: TRBV9

cdr3_aa: CAIALEEEDTQYF
v_call: TRBV10-3

cdr3_aa: CASSDDRGIDTF
v_call: TRBV5-1

cdr3_aa: CASREQGIQSPLHF
v_call: TRBV6-6

cdr3_aa: CASSLNEAGASYEQYF
v_call: TRBV5-1

cdr3_aa: CASSPKTVLGEAFF
v_call: TRBV7-2

cdr3_aa: CAWSVQTNYGYTF
v_call: TRBV30

cdr3_aa: CASSQGTRGLSQETQYF
v_call: TRBV4-3

cdr3_aa: CASSRGFNEQFF
v_call: TRBV12-3/TRBV12-4

cdr3_aa: CASSQDGPRGRSPLHF
v_call: TRBV4-2

cdr3_aa: CASSQGATGVGDTQYF
v_call: TRBV4-1

cdr3_aa: CASSEGRIYGYTF
v_call: TRBV2

cdr3_aa: CASSSYWRDANYGYTF
v_call: TRBV7-8

cdr3_aa: CASSQDSSGRGSGNTIYF
v_call: TRBV4-2

cdr3_aa: CASSLLAGSNTGELFF
v_call: TRBV5-1

cdr3_aa: CASSIVRDRGLQPQHF
v_call: TRBV19

cdr3_aa: CASSHLDSSQETQYF
v_call: TRBV7-9

cdr3_aa: CASSMSGANVLTF
v_call: TRBV19

cdr3_aa: CASRPPRATTNEKLFF
v_call: TRBV28

cdr3_aa: CASSPGQVNTGELFF
v_call: TRBV5-4

cdr3_aa: CASSYQGYRYEQYF
v_call: TRBV11-2

cdr3_aa: CASSVARDTNYGYTF
v_call: TRBV9

cdr3_aa: CAWSASGGAEQYF
v_call: TRBV30

cdr3_aa: CASSFGPNQPQHF
v_call: TRBV12-3/TRBV12-4

cdr3_aa: CASRSAGDVEKFF
v_call: TRBV27

cdr3_aa: CASSGGRVSEAFF
v_call: TRBV5-5

cdr3_aa: CASSETGRETQYF
v_call: TRBV7-9

cdr3_aa: CASSRTGVDEKLFF
v_call: TRBV5-8

cdr3_aa: CAISPLGGGIDTEAFF
v_call: TRBV10-3

cdr3_aa: CASSSTDNNSPLHF
v_call: TRBV5-6

cdr3_aa: CASSVFMSGGYNEQFF
v_call: TRBV9

cdr3_aa: CASSLEGGAGQPQHF
v_call: TRBV5-1

cdr3_aa: CASSQGQNTEAFF
v_call: TRBV2

cdr3_aa: CASSVDRVDTEAFF
v_call: TRBV9

cdr3_aa: CASSSRQGAGELFF
v_call: TRBV11-2

cdr3_aa: CASSPRDRDNEQFF
v_call: TRBV5-1

cdr3_aa: CASSQQGLNTEAFF
v_call: TRBV6-5

cdr3_aa: CSVAGTAYEQYF
v_call: TRBV29-1

cdr3_aa: CASSAGGQGTRAFF
v_call: TRBV5-8

cdr3_aa: CASSPYLRGSYEQYF
v_call: TRBV6-5

cdr3_aa: CASSVQSNQPQHF
v_call: TRBV2

cdr3_aa: CASRSVEGQAGGYYNEQFF
v_call: TRBV19

cdr3_aa: CASSLSATGVYEQYF
v_call: TRBV7-3